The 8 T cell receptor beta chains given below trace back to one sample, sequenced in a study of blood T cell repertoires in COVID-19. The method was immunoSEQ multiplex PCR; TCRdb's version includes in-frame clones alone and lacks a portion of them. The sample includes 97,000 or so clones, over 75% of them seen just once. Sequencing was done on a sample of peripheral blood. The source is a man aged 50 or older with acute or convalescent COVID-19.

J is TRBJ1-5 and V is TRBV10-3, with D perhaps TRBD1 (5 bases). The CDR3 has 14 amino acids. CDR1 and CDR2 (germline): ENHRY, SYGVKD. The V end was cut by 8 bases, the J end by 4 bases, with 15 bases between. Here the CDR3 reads CAISTGDLNQPQHF. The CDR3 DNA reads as TGTGCCATCTCAACGGGGGACTTAAATCAGCCCCAGCATTTT.

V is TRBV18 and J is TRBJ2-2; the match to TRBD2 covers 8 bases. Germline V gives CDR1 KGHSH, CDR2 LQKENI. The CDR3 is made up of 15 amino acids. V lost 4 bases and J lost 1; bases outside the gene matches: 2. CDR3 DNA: TGTGCCAGCTCACTAACTAGCGGGAACACCGGGGAGCTGTTTTTT. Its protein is CASSLTSGNTGELFF.

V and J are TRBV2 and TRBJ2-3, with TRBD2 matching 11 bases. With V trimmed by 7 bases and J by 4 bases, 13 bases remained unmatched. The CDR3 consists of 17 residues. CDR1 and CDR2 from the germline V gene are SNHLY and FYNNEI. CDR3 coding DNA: TGTGCCAGCACACGGGACCGCACTAGCGGGAGTTCAGATACGCAGTATTTT. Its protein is CASTRDRTSGSSDTQYF.

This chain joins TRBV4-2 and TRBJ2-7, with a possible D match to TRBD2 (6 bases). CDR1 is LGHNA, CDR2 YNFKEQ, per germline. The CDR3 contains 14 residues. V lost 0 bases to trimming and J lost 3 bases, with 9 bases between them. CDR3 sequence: CASSQDWRGYEQYF. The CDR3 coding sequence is TGTGCCAGCAGCCAAGATTGGCGGGGCTACGAGCAGTACTTC.

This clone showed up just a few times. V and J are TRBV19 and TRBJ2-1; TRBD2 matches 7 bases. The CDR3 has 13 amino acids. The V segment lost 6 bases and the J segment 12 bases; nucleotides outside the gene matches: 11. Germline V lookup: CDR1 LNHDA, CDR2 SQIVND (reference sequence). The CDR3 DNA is TGTGCCAGTAGCGTATTCGAAACGGGGGGGCAGTTCTTC. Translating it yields CASSVFETGGQFF.

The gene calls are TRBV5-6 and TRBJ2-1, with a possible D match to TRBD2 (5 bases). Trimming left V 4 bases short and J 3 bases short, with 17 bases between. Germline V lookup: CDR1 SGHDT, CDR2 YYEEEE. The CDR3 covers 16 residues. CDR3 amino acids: CASSRGSTPLYNEQFF. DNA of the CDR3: TGTGCCAGCAGCCGAGGGAGTACGCCCCTCTACAATGAGCAGTTCTTC.

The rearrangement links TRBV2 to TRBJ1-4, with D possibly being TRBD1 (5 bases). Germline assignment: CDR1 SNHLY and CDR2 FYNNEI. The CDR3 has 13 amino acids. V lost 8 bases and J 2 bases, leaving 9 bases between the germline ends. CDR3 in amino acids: CASWGDTNEKLFF. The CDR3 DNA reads TGTGCCAGCTGGGGGGACACTAATGAAAAACTGTTTTTT.

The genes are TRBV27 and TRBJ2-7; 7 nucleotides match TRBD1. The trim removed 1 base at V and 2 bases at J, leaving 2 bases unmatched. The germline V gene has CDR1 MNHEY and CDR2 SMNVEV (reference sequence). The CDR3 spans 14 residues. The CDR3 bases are TGTGCCAGCAGTTTATTAGGACAGGCCTACGAGCAGTACTTC. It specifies CASSLLGQAYEQYF.